Below, one T cell receptor (beta chain) is given with its context. What it recognizes is unknown. At one end the junction does not follow the germline gene, possibly because of a read error. This sample's treatment: roughly 19 received Ad26.COV2.S at low or high dose, single or two shots; several received placebo; per-sample allocation not given. Sampling happened 63 days after the first vaccine or placebo injection. This sample is part of a study of Ad26.COV2.S vaccination and SARS-CoV-2 variants. The wider study: Participants got Ad26.COV2.S intramuscularly, once or twice 56 days apart. Study-level points and caveats: Total T cell responses were possibly underestimated by TCR breadth and depth analyses.

The CDR3 is made up of 13 amino acids. Per the germline V gene, CDR1 is SSHAT and CDR2 is FNYEAQ (reference sequence). Clones were read by immunoSEQ multiplex PCR, and TCRdb kept only the in-frame ones, dropping some. Found here are 450,000 to 550,000 clones, around 89% of them singletons; the top ten hold 1.7%. The input for sequencing was peripheral blood, taken in a trial of Ad26.COV2.S vaccine versus placebo. The TCR was taken from a person between 18 and 65 years old who received the Ad26.COV2.S COVID-19 vaccine or a placebo. The chain couples TRBV7-7 to TRBJ1-1; a possible D gene is TRBD1 (5 bases). CDR3 sequence (DNA): TGTGCTAGCAGCGCCGACAGGAACACTGAAGCTTTCTTT. It encodes CASSADRNTEAFF.